A selection of T cell receptor beta chains follows, all from one sample in a study of glioma-infiltrating T cells. One entry per CDR3 protein, called by TCRdb with MiXCR from the multiplex PCR reads. The table records around 190,000 distinct CDR3 sequences, over 30% of them present only once. Material for sequencing was glioma tissue, nonneoplastic brain tissue, or PBMCs (not recorded which). The receptors come from a human donor with low-grade glioma or glioblastoma, undergoing nonglioma brain surgery, or in good health (not recorded which). Both conserved end residues are part of each CDR3. Each record gives: J gene, clone size, V gene, D gene, CDR3 DNA, CDR3 protein. The D gene is left open where the match is weak. Clone sizes are given selectively: once, few, many, or a class where the clone is expanded.

TRBJ2-3 many TRBV7-2 TRBD2 TGTGCCAGCAGCTTAGTAGCGGGACACACAGATACGCAGTATTTT CASSLVAGHTDTQYF
TRBJ2-1 many TRBV28 TRBD2 TGTGCCAGCAGTTTTGGGACTAGCGGCAATGAGCAGTTCTTC CASSFGTSGNEQFF
TRBJ1-1 many TRBV4-3 NA TGCGCCAGCAGCCGCCAACCGGGAAGTGGGAAAACTGAAGCTTTCTTT CASSRQPGSGKTEAFF
TRBJ2-7 NA TRBV30 NA TGTGCCTGGAGAGGGACACCTGGCTACGAGCAGTACTTC CAWRGTPGYEQYF
TRBJ2-1 many TRBV19 TRBD1 TGTGCCAGTACTCGACAGGGACAGGGAGGTAATGAGCAGTTCTTC CASTRQGQGGNEQFF
TRBJ2-1 many TRBV25-1 TRBD1 TGTGCCAGCAGTGCTCAGGGGGTTGAGCAGTTCTTC CASSAQGVEQFF
TRBJ2-7 NA TRBV7-2 NA TGTGCCAGCAGCTTAGGGGCCCAGCAGTACTTC CASSLGAQQYF
TRBJ2-5 many TRBV3-1 NA TGTGCCAGCAGCCAAGAATCCCGGGAGACCCAGTACTTC CASSQESRETQYF
TRBJ2-3 many TRBV4-1 NA TGCGCCAGCAGCCACGCACCTCGACGCCGGCTAGAAGATACGCAGTATTTT CASSHAPRRRLEDTQYF
TRBJ2-5 NA TRBV9 TRBD2 TGTGCCAGCAGCGTAGGGGGACAAGGACTAGCGGGCCAAGAGACCCAGTACTTC CASSVGGQGLAGQETQYF
TRBJ2-7 NA TRBV5-1 TRBD1 TGCGCCAGCAGCATGGAGGGACAGGGGGCGTACGAGCAGTACTTC CASSMEGQGAYEQYF
TRBJ2-7 few TRBV7-2 TRBD2 TGTGCCAGCAGCGGACTACTAGCGGGAGGGCCTTCTACCTACGAGCAGTACTTC CASSGLLAGGPSTYEQYF
TRBJ2-5 many TRBV28 NA TGTGCCACCACGGAGGGATTGGAAGAGACCCAGTACTTC CATTEGLEETQYF
TRBJ2-3 many TRBV28 NA TGTGCCAGCACCTCAGTTGGGGGAGATACGCAGTATTTT CASTSVGGDTQYF
TRBJ2-2 many TRBV20-1 TRBD2 TGCAGTGCGATACCGGGACTAGCAAACGTTGACACCGGGGAGCTGTTTTTT CSAIPGLANVDTGELFF
TRBJ1-2 NA TRBV7-2 NA TGTGCCAGCAGCTTATTGACAGTCTTAGGCTACACTTTC CASSLLTVLGYTF
TRBJ2-3 NA TRBV4-1 TRBD2 TGCGCCAGCATCCAAGAAGTACTGGTTTCGGGACTAGCGGGAGTCTCAGATACGCAGTATTTT CASIQEVLVSGLAGVSDTQYF
TRBJ2-1 NA TRBV28 NA TGTGCCAGCAGTTTTACAGGCTGGTCCACTGAGCAGTTCTTC CASSFTGWSTEQFF
TRBJ2-7 NA TRBV6-1 TRBD2 TGTGCCAGCATCCACGCGACTAGCGGGGGTGGCGAATACGAGCAGTACTTC CASIHATSGGGEYEQYF
TRBJ2-1 NA TRBV20-1 TRBD2 TGCAGCGTTGCCGGGACTAGCGGGAGCAATGAGAAGTTCTTC CSVAGTSGSNEKFF
TRBJ2-7 NA TRBV20-1 NA TGCAGTGCTAGACCGGGCCTAGCAGGAGTTAATGAGCAGCACTTC CSARPGLAGVNEQHF
TRBJ2-7 many TRBV6-1 NA TGTGCCAGCAGGCGGGACGCCGGTCCCTACGAGCAGTACTTC CASRRDAGPYEQYF
TRBJ1-2 NA TRBV27 NA TGTGCCAGCCGAAGCGGGGGGGGCGACACATTC CASRSGGGDTF
TRBJ2-7 many TRBV28 NA TGTGCCAGCAGACTTACTACACAGGGCTGGGAGCAGTACTTC CASRLTTQGWEQYF
TRBJ2-1 NA TRBV9 TRBD2 TGTGCCAGCAGCGTGGCGGGAGTCTCCTACAATGAGCAGTTCTTC CASSVAGVSYNEQFF
TRBJ2-5 NA TRBV4-2 NA TGTGCCAGCAGCCAAGATTATAGGGTTAGTGGGGATCTTCAAGAGACCCAGTACTTC CASSQDYRVSGDLQETQYF
TRBJ2-3 many TRBV6-1 TRBD2 TGTGCCAGCAATACGAGGAGGACTAGCGGGAGATCAGATACGCAGTATTTT CASNTRRTSGRSDTQYF
TRBJ1-1 many TRBV18 TRBD1 TGTGCCAGCTCACCGGGTGAGGGGGCGCGAACTGAAGCTTTCTTT CASSPGEGARTEAFF
TRBJ2-3 many TRBV7-2 NA TGTGCCAGCAGCCTTGTCCACAGGATGGAAAGCACAGATACGCAGTATTTT CASSLVHRMESTDTQYF
TRBJ2-1 NA TRBV4-1 TRBD2 TGCGCCAGCAGCCTGACTAGCGCAACCTACAATGAGCAGTTCTTC CASSLTSATYNEQFF
TRBJ2-2 many TRBV6-1 NA TGTGCCAGCAGTGAATTCCCACCGGAGCTGTTTTTT CASSEFPPELFF
TRBJ1-1 many TRBV19 NA TGTGCCAGTAGTATGAGGCGGGAGGGTCCCACTGAAGCTTTCTTT CASSMRREGPTEAFF
TRBJ2-1 NA TRBV5-4 TRBD2 TGTGCCAGCAGCTTGCGGCTAACGGGAGGAAGGGATGAGCAGTTCTTC CASSLRLTGGRDEQFF
TRBJ2-7 many TRBV7-6 NA TGTGCCAGCAGCCGCGGCAGAGACGAGCAGTACTTC CASSRGRDEQYF
TRBJ1-2 NA TRBV12-3/TRBV12-4 NA TGTGCCAGCAGTTTAGGGGAGAACTATGGCTACGCCTTC CASSLGENYGYAF
TRBJ2-3 many TRBV5-1 NA TGCGCCAGCACTCAGGGGTCAGATACGCAGTATTTT CASTQGSDTQYF
TRBJ1-3 many TRBV7-2 NA TGTGCCAGCAGCCCCGGAAGGGCCTCTGGAAACACCATATATTTT CASSPGRASGNTIYF
TRBJ2-1 many TRBV2 NA TGTGCCAGCCGGGACGCGCCCTTCAATGAGCAGTTCTTC CASRDAPFNEQFF
TRBJ2-7 NA TRBV2 NA TGTACCAGCAGTGAAGCGACCTACGAGCAGTACTTC CTSSEATYEQYF
TRBJ2-7 many TRBV20-1 NA TGCAGTGCTAGAGGCGTGATCAGGGGATACGAGCAGTACTTC CSARGVIRGYEQYF
TRBJ1-6 few TRBV30 TRBD1 TGTGCCTGGAGTTTGACCCCAGGGGGTAATTCACCCCTCCACTTT CAWSLTPGGNSPLHF
TRBJ2-5 many TRBV6-1 NA TGTGCCAGCAGTTCAGATCAGGATCAAGAGACCCAGTACTTC CASSSDQDQETQYF
TRBJ2-5 few TRBV12-3/TRBV12-4 TRBD1 TGTGCCAGCAGGGCGACAGGGGGCGGCGAGACCCAGTACTTC CASRATGGGETQYF
TRBJ2-1 NA TRBV11-1 NA TGTGCCAGCAGCGAATCCTACAATGAGCAGTTCTTC CASSESYNEQFF
TRBJ2-3 many TRBV5-4 NA TGTGCCAGCAGCTTTCAAGCGGGAGATACGCAGTATTTT CASSFQAGDTQYF
TRBJ2-3 NA TRBV6-2/TRBV6-3 TRBD1 TGTGCCAGCACTGAGGGGGCTAGCACAGATACGCAGTATTTT CASTEGASTDTQYF